Listed below are T cell receptor beta chains from one sample, sequenced in a study of CD8 T cells in ankylosing spondylitis. Using its own MiXCR run on the 5' RACE reads, TCRdb lists one record per CDR3 protein. Here the sample spans roughly 670,000 distinct CDR3 sequences, around 19% being singletons. Sequencing was carried out using blood, either unsorted or a sorted T cell fraction (not recorded which). The receptors originated from a male donor with ankylosing spondylitis. The CDR3 runs from the conserved cysteine through the conserved F or W. A D gene is named only where the DNA matches it firmly. Size tells how often a clone was seen (once, few, many) or the class of an expanded clone, and some rows leave it out.

abundance	v_gene	j_gene	d_gene	CDR3nt	CDR3aa
-	TRBV20-1	TRBJ2-7	-	TGCAGTGCTAGAAAACGGGAGTTTCACTACGAGCAGTACTTC	CSARKREFHYEQYF
many	TRBV12-3/TRBV12-4	TRBJ2-3	-	TGTGCCAGCAGTCTGACAGACCTCAGCACAGATACGCAGTATTTT	CASSLTDLSTDTQYF
few	TRBV28	TRBJ1-6	-	TGTGCCAGCAGTTCGAACCGGGGGCCCCTCCACTTT	CASSSNRGPLHF
few	TRBV12-3/TRBV12-4	TRBJ1-5	-	TGTGCCAGCAGTCCGACTTACGAACAGGGCTCACAGCATTTT	CASSPTYEQGSQHF
few	TRBV29-1	TRBJ2-1	TRBD2	TGCAGCGTTGAATATAGGATGGGACTAGCGGGAGGGGGGAATGAGCAGTTCTTC	CSVEYRMGLAGGGNEQFF
few	TRBV12-3/TRBV12-4	TRBJ2-7	TRBD1	TGTGCCAGCAGTTTCGGCAGGGGGCTCACCTACGAGCAGTACTTC	CASSFGRGLTYEQYF
-	TRBV20-1	TRBJ2-4	TRBD2	TGCAGTGCCAAACTAGCGGGAGTAAACATTCAGTACTTC	CSAKLAGVNIQYF
many	TRBV29-1	TRBJ2-1	-	TGCAGCGTTTTGGACATCGGCTCCTACAATGAGCAGTTCTTC	CSVLDIGSYNEQFF
few	TRBV20-1	TRBJ1-1	-	TGCAGTGCGAAAGGACAGCCTATGAACACTGAAGCTTTCTTT	CSAKGQPMNTEAFF
few	TRBV10-3	TRBJ2-1	-	TGTGCCACGCAATCAGACAATGAGCAGTTCTTC	CATQSDNEQFF
-	TRBV3-1	TRBJ1-5	-	TGTGCCAGCAGCCAAGGATCCGGGGGCCGGCAGCCCCAGCATTTT	CASSQGSGGRQPQHF
few	TRBV12-3/TRBV12-4	TRBJ2-7	-	TGTGCCAGCACCGACTGGGAGAGGTACGAGCAGTACTTC	CASTDWERYEQYF
few	TRBV20-1	TRBJ1-2	-	TGCAGTGCTAGAGATGGGTGGGGCTATGGCTACACCTTC	CSARDGWGYGYTF
-	TRBV7-6	TRBJ2-7	TRBD2	TGTGCCAGCAGCTACCCTAGCGGGAGGGTGGACGAGCAGTACTTC	CASSYPSGRVDEQYF
-	TRBV20-1	TRBJ2-7	-	TGCAGTGCTAGGAGGGACCCTTCGTACGAGCAGTACTTC	CSARRDPSYEQYF
few	TRBV20-1	TRBJ1-1	-	TGCAGTGCTAGCCACGGAACACAGGACACTGAAGCTTTCTTT	CSASHGTQDTEAFF
few	TRBV5-1	TRBJ2-1	TRBD2	TGCGCCAGCAGCTTAGCTGGCAGCGGGGGGACTCGGGTCTACAATGAGCAGTTCTTC	CASSLAGSGGTRVYNEQFF
-	TRBV9	TRBJ2-1	TRBD2	TGTGCCAGCAGTGGGACTAGCGGAAACAATGAGCAGTTCTTC	CASSGTSGNNEQFF
few	TRBV15	TRBJ2-4	-	TGTGCCACCAGCAGAGATAATAGGAACAGCCGAAAAAACATTCAGTACTTC	CATSRDNRNSRKNIQYF
-	TRBV18	TRBJ1-5	-	TGTGCCAGCTCACTAAGGGACGCCCTAATGAGCAATCAGCCCCAGCATTTT	CASSLRDALMSNQPQHF
few	TRBV12-3/TRBV12-4	TRBJ1-5	-	TGTGCCAGCAGTGTGGACGGCTTCAATCAGCCCCAGCATTTT	CASSVDGFNQPQHF
few	TRBV20-1	TRBJ2-3	-	TGCAGTGCTAGGGTAGTGCCAGATACGCAGTATTTT	CSARVVPDTQYF
few	TRBV27	TRBJ1-1	TRBD1	TGTGCCAGCAACCTCCTAGGACAGGGGAACACTGAAGCTTTCTTT	CASNLLGQGNTEAFF
-	TRBV10-2	TRBJ1-5	TRBD1	TGCGCCAGCAGTGCGTTACCGGGACAGGGAGGGAGCAATCAGCCCCAGCATTTT	CASSALPGQGGSNQPQHF
-	TRBV11-1	TRBJ2-3	TRBD2	TGTGCCAGCAGCTTACTAAACGGGACTAGCGGGAGTATAACAGATACGCAGTATTTT	CASSLLNGTSGSITDTQYF
-	TRBV9	TRBJ2-1	TRBD2	TGTGCCAGCAGCGTGGGTACTAGCGGGAGACGGTTCTTC	CASSVGTSGRRFF
-	TRBV7-3	TRBJ2-1	-	TGTGCCAGCAGCTTAAGTGGGCAGGGCTTGGGGGAGCAGTTCTTC	CASSLSGQGLGEQFF
few	TRBV10-3	TRBJ2-1	-	TGTGCCATCAGTGAGCCCCCCTACAATGAGCAGTTCTTC	CAISEPPYNEQFF
-	TRBV5-1	TRBJ1-1	TRBD1	TGCGCCAGCAGCTTGGGGGCAAGGGGGCGGGTGGACACTGAAGCTTTCTTT	CASSLGARGRVDTEAFF
-	TRBV6-2/TRBV6-3	TRBJ2-4	-	TGTGCCAGCAGTTACGAACCGGGGCTAGCCAAAAACATTCAGTACTTC	CASSYEPGLAKNIQYF
few	TRBV11-2	TRBJ2-5	-	TGTGCCAGCAGCTTGATTACCGACCCCAGGACCCAGTACTTC	CASSLITDPRTQYF
few	TRBV10-2	TRBJ2-7	-	TGCGCCAGCAGTGAGGGGTCCGGACAAACGATCTACGAGCAGTACTTC	CASSEGSGQTIYEQYF
-	TRBV29-1	TRBJ2-7	-	TGCAGCGTTGTCGGGGACATCGGTTACGAGCAGTACTTC	CSVVGDIGYEQYF
-	TRBV12-3/TRBV12-4	TRBJ1-6	TRBD1	TGTGCCAGCAGTTTACTGGGACAGGGCGATTCACCCCTCCACTTT	CASSLLGQGDSPLHF
few	TRBV12-3/TRBV12-4	TRBJ2-5	-	TGTGCCAGCAGTTCCTCAACCATAGGGACCCAGTACTTC	CASSSSTIGTQYF
-	TRBV29-1	TRBJ2-2	-	TGCAGCGGCCTTCTCACCGGGGAGCTGTTTTTT	CSGLLTGELFF
few	TRBV24-1	TRBJ2-3	TRBD1	TGTGCCACCAGTGATGCTACAGGGGGGTCCACAGATACGCAGTATTTT	CATSDATGGSTDTQYF
-	TRBV20-1	TRBJ1-6	-	TGCAGTGCTATCCCGGACACTCAACCCCTCCACTTT	CSAIPDTQPLHF
-	TRBV4-2	TRBJ2-7	-	TGTGCCAGCAGCCAAGGAAGCTGGACAGTGTACGAGCAGTACTTC	CASSQGSWTVYEQYF
many	TRBV4-1	TRBJ2-7	TRBD2	TGCGCCAGCAGCCAAGATCGGACTAGCGGGAGTTATATCTACGAGCAGTACTTC	CASSQDRTSGSYIYEQYF
once	TRBV27	TRBJ1-2	-	TGTGCCAGCAGTTTAAACCGGGATTCTGGCTACACCTTC	CASSLNRDSGYTF
-	TRBV7-6	TRBJ2-5	TRBD1	TGTGCCAGCACCCTGGGACAGGGAAAAGAGACCCAGTACTTC	CASTLGQGKETQYF
-	TRBV4-3	TRBJ2-1	TRBD2	TGCGCCAGCAGCTTTGACCCCAGCGGGGAAAAAAGCTCCTACAATGAGCAGTTCTTC	CASSFDPSGEKSSYNEQFF
few	TRBV3-1	TRBJ1-3	-	TGTGCCAGCAGCTCTCCTCGGAACACCATATATTTT	CASSSPRNTIYF